This T cell receptor (beta chain) was captured by sequencing in a study of T-cell memory formation after mild COVID-19. Study results and caveats: The appearance of some responding clones in pre-infection memory suggested that cross-reactive memory joined.

This CDR3 region has 13 residues. V was clipped by 4 bases and J by 8 bases, with 14 bases between them. CDR1 LGHDT and CDR2 YNNKEL come from the germline V gene (reference sequence). To note about this clonotype: The antigen is not known.

TCRdb recomputed calls from the 5' RACE reads with MiXCR, one row per CDR3 protein. The sample lists approximately 390,000 distinct CDR3 sequences; 15% to 20% were seen once. The origin of this receptor is a man in his late teens or twenties who had mild COVID-19 (a few samples of this study predate the infection). Cell type and time point are not known. This chain uses TRBV3-1 with TRBJ1-2; D not resolved. Sequences were obtained from PBMCs or a T cell subset sorted from them (not recorded which). CDR3 bases: TGTGCCAGCAGCCTAAGCGGCAGCGAGGGCTACACCTTC. It is translated as CASSLSGSEGYTF. Combining the CDR3 with reference TRBV3-1 and TRBJ1-2 gives the whole variable domain DTAVSQTPKYLVTQMGNDKSIKCEQNLGHDTMYWYKQDSKKFLKIMFSYNNKELIINETVPNRFSPKSPDKAHLNLHINSLELGDSAVYFCASSLSGSEGYTFGSGTRLTVV.